The source of this T cell receptor beta chain is a study of shared clonotypes between healthy human individuals. Study outcomes and limitations: Sharing of clonotypes among donors was expected to vary with sequencing depth. Rarefaction indicated that sorted-subset sequencing remained incomplete although depth was large.

CDR1 and CDR2 (germline): LNHDA, SQIVND (reference sequence). CDR3 length: 15 residues. Trimming took 3 bases from V and 4 from J, leaving 13 bases between them. Note on this clone: The antigen is unknown.

Sorted-subset replicate PCRs used 200 ng of genomic DNA. This amount corresponded to tens of thousands of T cell genomes. Measured with immunoSEQ multiplex PCR; TCRdb has only the in-frame clones, and not every one. Found here are about 2,500,000 clones, more than 90% of them singletons; the top ten hold roughly 0.13%. The TCR was taken from a man aged 18 to 30 in good health. The sample taken for sequencing was naive CD4+ T cells sorted from blood. The sample's subset: CD45RA+ positively selected. The chain uses TRBV19 and TRBJ1-5; D is perhaps TRBD1 (6 bases). This chain's CDR3 is CASSIGQTLNQPQHF. The DNA of the CDR3 is TGTGCCAGTAGTATCGGACAGACCTTGAATCAGCCCCAGCATTTT.